One sample yielded the 12 T cell receptor beta chains listed below, sequenced in a study of blood T cell repertoires in COVID-19. The method was immunoSEQ multiplex PCR; TCRdb's version includes in-frame clones alone and lacks a portion of them. Here the sample spans over 100,000 clones, around three quarters being singletons. Specimen: peripheral blood. Source of these receptors: a woman aged 80 or over with acute or convalescent COVID-19.

This clone was observed a handful of times. The genes are TRBV28 and TRBJ1-1; perhaps TRBD1 as D (5 bases). Germline assignment: CDR1 MDHEN and CDR2 SYDVKM. V lost 3 bases, J lost 2 bases, and 10 bases lay in between. CDR3 length: 14 residues. CDR3 protein: CASSFGGDNTEAFF. The CDR3, as DNA: TGTGCCAGCAGTTTTGGGGGGGATAACACTGAAGCTTTCTTT.

The V call is TRBV10-1, the J call TRBJ1-2; no clear D gene. Per germline, CDR1 WNHNN and CDR2 SYGVQD (reference sequence). The CDR3 extends over 13 amino acids. Between the trimmed V and J ends, which lost 3 bases and 7 bases, there was a span of 12 bases. The CDR3 reads CASSDNTDFGYTF. The CDR3 bases are TGCGCCAGCAGTGATAATACAGATTTTGGCTACACCTTC.

V and J are TRBV5-4 and TRBJ2-1; possibly TRBD2 for D (6 bases). Per germline, CDR1 SGHNT and CDR2 YYREEE (reference sequence). This CDR3 spans 13 amino acids. Deletions cut 0 bases from V and 10 bases from J, with 11 bases between. CDR3 loop: CASSLDRGREQFF. CDR3 bases: TGTGCCAGCAGCTTGGACCGGGGGAGGGAGCAGTTCTTC.

J is TRBJ2-3 and V is TRBV2; TRBD2 agrees at 12 bases. This CDR3 contains 16 residues. V was clipped by 8 bases and J by 4 bases; unmatched bases: 10. Germline lookup yields CDR1 SNHLY and CDR2 FYNNEI. CDR3 sequence reads: CASSLAGGLSSDTQYF. CDR3 bases: TGTGCCAGCTCCCTAGCGGGGGGGCTGTCGTCAGATACGCAGTATTTT. Full variable domain (outside the CDR3, taken from reference TRBV2 and TRBJ2-3): EPEVTQTPSHQVTQMGQEVILRCVPISNHLYFYWYRQILGQKVEFLVSFYNNEISEKSEIFDDQFSVERPDGSNFTLKIRSTKLEDSAMYFCASSLAGGLSSDTQYFGPGTRLTVL.

This clone showed up just once. The chain uses TRBV11-1 and TRBJ2-1, with TRBD2 identical over 11 bases. This CDR3 is built from 15 residues. Trimming cost V 5 bases and J 10 bases; bases outside gene matches: 10. CDR1 and CDR2 from the germline V gene are SGHAT and FQDESV (reference sequence). CDR3 sequence: CASSTYRGTSGEQFF. In DNA form, the CDR3 reads TGTGCCAGCAGCACGTACCGGGGGACTAGCGGAGAGCAGTTCTTC.

The V call is TRBV7-2, the J call TRBJ1-2; D unclear. Per germline, CDR1 SGHTA and CDR2 FQGNSA. V lost 3 bases to trimming and J lost 0 bases, with 11 bases between them. This CDR3 has 15 amino acids. CDR3: CASSLSLGANYGYTF. The CDR3 coding sequence is TGTGCCAGCAGCTTGAGCCTGGGAGCTAACTATGGCTACACCTTC. Filled out from reference TRBV7-2 and TRBJ1-2, the complete variable domain reads GAGVSQSPSNKVTEKGKDVELRCDPISGHTALYWYRQSLGQGLEFLIYFQGNSAPDKSGLPSDRFSAERTGGSVSTLTIQRTQQEDSAVYLCASSLSLGANYGYTFGSGTRLTVV.

The rearrangement joins TRBV28 to TRBJ1-2; D is undetermined. Germline CDR1 MDHEN, CDR2 SYDVKM. V was clipped by 5 bases and J by 5 bases, with 9 bases between them. This CDR3 is 12 amino acids long. The DNA for the CDR3 is TGTGCCAGCAGTGCGCTACAGTATGGCTACACCTTC. It specifies CASSALQYGYTF.

This chain connects TRBV6-1 to TRBJ1-5; 11 positions agree with TRBD1. Germline CDR1 reads MNHNS; CDR2 reads SASEGT. V lost 4 bases, J lost 4 bases, and 6 bases stayed unmatched. This CDR3 comprises 16 residues. The CDR3 DNA reads as TGTGCCAGCAGTGCGGACAGGGGGCTAGGGAATCAGCCCCAGCATTTT. Its protein product is CASSADRGLGNQPQHF.

The chain couples TRBV5-1 to TRBJ2-7; possibly TRBD1 for D (6 bases). The CDR3 covers 14 residues. From germline, CDR1 is SGHRS and CDR2 YFSETQ. V was clipped by 2 bases and J by 0 bases, with 9 bases between them. CDR3: CASSLGGASYEQYF. DNA for the CDR3: TGCGCCAGCAGCTTAGGGGGAGCCTCCTACGAGCAGTACTTC. Supplemented by reference TRBV5-1 and TRBJ2-7, the full variable domain reads KAGVTQTPRYLIKTRGQQVTLSCSPISGHRSVSWYQQTPGQGLQFLFEYFSETQRNKGNFPGRFSGRQFSNSRSEMNVSTLELGDSALYLCASSLGGASYEQYFGPGTRLTVT.

CDR3 DNA sequence: TGCGCCAGCAGTGAGAATAGCGGGGGGATTAGCACAGATACGCAGTATTTT. Translation gives CASSENSGGISTDTQYF. V is TRBV10-2 and J is TRBJ2-3; 10 bases are shared with TRBD2. V shed 2 bases, J shed 0 bases, and the junction held 5 bases outside the gene matches. This CDR3 spans 17 amino acids. CDR1 and CDR2 (germline): WSHSY, SAAADI.

On this clone itself: At one end the junction does not follow the germline gene, possibly because of a read error. This chain joins TRBV7-9 and TRBJ1-2; 10 positions agree with TRBD1. Germline V CDR1 and CDR2: SEHNR, FQNEAQ (reference sequence). CDR3 size: 13 residues. The CDR3 DNA follows: TGTGCCAGCAGCCCCACAGGGACAGGGGCCACGGGCTTC. Amino acids: CASSPTGTGATGF.

This chain links TRBV2 with TRBJ1-1; the D is unclear. In germline, CDR1 is SNHLY, CDR2 FYNNEI. Trimming pared 3 bases from V and 6 bases from J, leaving 14 bases between. The CDR3 extends over 14 amino acids. CDR3 nucleotides: TGTGCCAGCAGTGACCCCAGGCTTCCAGCTGAAGCTTTCTTT. This translates into CASSDPRLPAEAFF.